This TCR beta chain was documented in a study of T-cell reconstitution after alpha-beta-depleted transplantation in children. Researchers prepared the TCRbeta library using unique molecular identifiers, the study reports. TCRdb re-analysed the PCR reads in MiXCR, keeping a single row per CDR3 protein. The data contain about 500,000 distinct CDR3 sequences, about 33% of them singletons. This clonotype was counted between two and nine times. The CDR3 is made up of 14 amino acids. CDR1 is KGHSH and CDR2 is LQKENI in the germline V gene. V shed 3 bases and J 10 bases; nucleotides not matched to a gene: 10.

The rearrangement links TRBV18 to TRBJ2-3, with TRBD1 identical over 7 bases. This material consisted of PBMCs from the stem cell graft donor, taken from the stem cell graft. The sequence came from a human donor who donated a stem cell graft to a child with aplastic anemia. This chain's CDR3 is CASSPGTDLNSQYF. DNA of the CDR3: TGTGCCAGCTCACCCGGGACAGACCTAAATTCGCAGTATTTT.